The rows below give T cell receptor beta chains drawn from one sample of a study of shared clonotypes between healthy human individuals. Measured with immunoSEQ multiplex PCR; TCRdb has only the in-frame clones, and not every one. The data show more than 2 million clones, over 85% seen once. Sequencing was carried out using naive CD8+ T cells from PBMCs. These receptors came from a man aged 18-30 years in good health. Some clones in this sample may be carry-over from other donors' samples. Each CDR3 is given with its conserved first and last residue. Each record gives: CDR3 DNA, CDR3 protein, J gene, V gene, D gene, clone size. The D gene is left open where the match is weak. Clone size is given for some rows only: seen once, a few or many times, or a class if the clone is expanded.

TGTGCCAGTAGTGCTCCCCAGGGGGGATACACTGAAGCTTTCTTT	CASSAPQGGYTEAFF	TRBJ1-1	TRBV19	TRBD1	-
TGTGCCAGCAGCTTAGTACGATACGAGCAGTACTTC	CASSLVRYEQYF	TRBJ2-7	TRBV7-9	-	-
TGCGCCAGCAGCCAAGGGCCCGGTGGACAGGGGACAGGAGAGACCCAGTACTTC	CASSQGPGGQGTGETQYF	TRBJ2-5	TRBV4-3	TRBD1	-
TGTGCCAGCAGTCCGGCCGGGGCTGGGGCCAACGTCCTGACTTTC	CASSPAGAGANVLTF	TRBJ2-6	TRBV6-5	-	-
TGTGCCAGCAGTTTAACCGGGACAGAAGCCTACGAGCAGTACTTC	CASSLTGTEAYEQYF	TRBJ2-7	TRBV9	TRBD1	-
TGTGCCAGCAGTTCGGGACTAGCGGGGAACACCGGGGAGCTGTTTTTT	CASSSGLAGNTGELFF	TRBJ2-2	TRBV28	TRBD2	-
TGTGCCAGCAGCCTCTCGGTAGCGGGCACCTACGAGCAGTACTTC	CASSLSVAGTYEQYF	TRBJ2-7	TRBV7-9	TRBD2	-
TGTGCCAGCACCTCGGGACAGGAGAAATACGAGCAGTACTTC	CASTSGQEKYEQYF	TRBJ2-7	TRBV9	TRBD1	once
TGTGCCAGCAGTCCATCCCCCGGGACAGGGGTTTGGGAGACCCAGTACTTC	CASSPSPGTGVWETQYF	TRBJ2-5	TRBV27	TRBD1	-
TGTGCCTGGATCTTGTCATACAATGAGCAGTTCTTC	CAWILSYNEQFF	TRBJ2-1	TRBV30	-	once
TGTGCCAGCAGTTACGAAGGGAAGCCTCACTATGGCTACACCTTC	CASSYEGKPHYGYTF	TRBJ1-2	TRBV6-6	-	-
TGCGCCAGCAGCCCGGGGGGAGTGCTAGCCAAAAACATTCAGTACTTC	CASSPGGVLAKNIQYF	TRBJ2-4	TRBV10-2	TRBD2	once
TGTGCCAGCAGCGCCCGACAGGGCGACTTTATTGAGCAGTTCTTC	CASSARQGDFIEQFF	TRBJ2-1	TRBV7-9	TRBD1	-
TGTGCCAGCAGTCCGGGGGCCGGACCCGGGACGGGTAGATACTTC	CASSPGAGPGTGRYF	TRBJ2-5	TRBV27	-	-
TGTGCCAGTAGTATTCGGTGGGGGAAGAATAACTATGGCTACACCTTC	CASSIRWGKNNYGYTF	TRBJ1-2	TRBV19	-	-
TGTGCCAGTACCTCCTTTAGACAAGGGGATCAGCCCCAGCATTTT	CASTSFRQGDQPQHF	TRBJ1-5	TRBV19	-	once
TGTGCCAGCCGGGGGGGTTACCTCTCCTACGAGCAGTACTTC	CASRGGYLSYEQYF	TRBJ2-7	TRBV7-9	TRBD2	-
TGTGCCAGCAGTTCGACAGAACTAAGAGAGACCCAGTACTTC	CASSSTELRETQYF	TRBJ2-5	TRBV27	-	-
TGTGCCAGAAGCTCCCTCCCCCCCACAGGGTGGGGAGATCACGCAAAGCAGTACTTC	CARSSLPPTGWGDHAKQYF	TRBJ2-7	TRBV5-3	-	-
TGTGCCAGCAGCGTAGGGTCTCGGGTCTCCTACGAGCAGTACTTC	CASSVGSRVSYEQYF	TRBJ2-7	TRBV9	-	-
TGCGCCAGCAGCCAAGTTCTAACAGGGGGCTATGGCTACACCTTC	CASSQVLTGGYGYTF	TRBJ1-2	TRBV4-1	TRBD1	once
TGTGCCATCAGTGAGTCTGAGGGTGGGGGCGAGCAGTACTTC	CAISESEGGGEQYF	TRBJ2-7	TRBV10-3	-	-
TGCGCCAGCAGCCGACTAATGGCGGGCCTCGGAGTAGGGTATGGCTACACCTTC	CASSRLMAGLGVGYGYTF	TRBJ1-2	TRBV4-1	-	-
TGTGCCAGTAGTATCCTACAGATCAATCAGCCCCAGCATTTT	CASSILQINQPQHF	TRBJ1-5	TRBV19	-	few
TGTGCCAGCAGCGTGGGTAATCAGCCCCAGCATTTT	CASSVGNQPQHF	TRBJ1-5	TRBV9	-	-